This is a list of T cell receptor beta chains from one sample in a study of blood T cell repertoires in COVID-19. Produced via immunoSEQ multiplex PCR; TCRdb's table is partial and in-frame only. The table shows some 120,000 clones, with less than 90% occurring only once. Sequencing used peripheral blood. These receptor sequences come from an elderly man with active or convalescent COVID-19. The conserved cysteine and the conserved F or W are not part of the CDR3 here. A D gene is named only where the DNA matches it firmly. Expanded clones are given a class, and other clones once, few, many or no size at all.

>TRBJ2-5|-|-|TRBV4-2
ASSQDGQGQETQY
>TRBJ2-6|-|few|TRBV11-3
ASSLGLDSSSGANVLT
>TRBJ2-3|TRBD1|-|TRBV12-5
ASGLGTGDTDTQY
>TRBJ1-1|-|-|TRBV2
ASSGQGGTEAF
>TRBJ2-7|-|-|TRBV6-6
ASSYPQGSLYEQY
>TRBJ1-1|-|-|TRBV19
ASSAQGPPIEAF
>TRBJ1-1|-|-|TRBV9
ASSVEEGEAF
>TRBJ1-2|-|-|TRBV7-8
ASSFSLRSYGYT
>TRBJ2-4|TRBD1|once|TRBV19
ASSLTGGTENIQY
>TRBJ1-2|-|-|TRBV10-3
AISESGVGYT
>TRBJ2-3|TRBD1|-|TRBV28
ATRQGAQRTDTQY
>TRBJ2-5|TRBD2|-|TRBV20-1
SASPLAGVVQY
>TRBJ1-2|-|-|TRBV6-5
ASRTKGSYYGYT
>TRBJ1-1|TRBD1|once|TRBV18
ATTGAMNTEAF
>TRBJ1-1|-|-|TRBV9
ASSVGHSNTEAF
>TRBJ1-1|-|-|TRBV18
ASSPGGGARYTEAF
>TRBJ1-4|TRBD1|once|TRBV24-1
ATSDPGQGNEKLF
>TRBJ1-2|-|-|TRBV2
ASSEVATYT
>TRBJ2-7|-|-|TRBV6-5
ASRRDFRGSYEQY
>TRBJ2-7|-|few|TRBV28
ASNTRVVGYEQY
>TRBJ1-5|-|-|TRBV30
AWSVGGAPQPQH
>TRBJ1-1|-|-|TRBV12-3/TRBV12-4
ASTWTGGTEAF
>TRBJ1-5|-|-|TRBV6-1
ASSEAGEYNQPQH
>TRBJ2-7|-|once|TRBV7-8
ASSTTTGYYEQY
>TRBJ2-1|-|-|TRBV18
ASSPNRDTPQF
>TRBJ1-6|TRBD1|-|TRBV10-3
AISSGGGNSPLH
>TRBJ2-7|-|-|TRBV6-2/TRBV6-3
ASSYQGPRQY
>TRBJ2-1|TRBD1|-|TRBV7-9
ASSPLQGASYNEQF
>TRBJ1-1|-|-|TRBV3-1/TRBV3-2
ASSPGWGGMNTEAF
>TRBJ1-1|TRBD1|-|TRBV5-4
ASSTGQANTEAF
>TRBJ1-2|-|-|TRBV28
ASRTPGFSRYGYT
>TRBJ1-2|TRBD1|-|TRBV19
ATGDRGLYGYT
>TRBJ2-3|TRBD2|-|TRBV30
AWSPRGLAGGLGTDTQY
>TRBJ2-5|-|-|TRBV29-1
SVEDHETQY
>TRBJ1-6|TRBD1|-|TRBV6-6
ASRTGTGGFGAPLH
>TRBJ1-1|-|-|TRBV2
ASTGRAVMNTEAF
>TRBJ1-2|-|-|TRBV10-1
ASSKRSEDINYGYT
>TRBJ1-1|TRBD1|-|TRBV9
ASSTTGGTEAF
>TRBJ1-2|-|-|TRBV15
ATSPTGQNYGYT
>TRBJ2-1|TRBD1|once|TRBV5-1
ASSRNVGGTSYNEQF
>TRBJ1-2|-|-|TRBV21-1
ASSKETRTGDNYGYT